This T cell receptor beta chain comes out of a study of T cells after somatic rescue of genetic block. V was trimmed by 1 base and J by 2 bases, leaving 9 bases between them. The CDR3 runs to 15 residues. Germline CDR1 reads SGHTA; CDR2 reads FQGNSA. Sequenced by immunoSEQ multiplex PCR; TCRdb stores in-frame clones only, minus some. The table lists around 67,000 clones, roughly 90% of them singletons. The receptor was derived from a man aged 25-45 years. The rearrangement uses TRBV7-2 and TRBJ2-4; TRBD2 might be the D (6 bases). The specimen was peripheral blood mononuclear cells (PBMCs). DNA for the CDR3: TGTGCCAGCAGCTTAGTGGAGGGTTCCAAAAACATTCAGTACTTC. It encodes CASSLVEGSKNIQYF. Full variable domain (rest looked up from reference TRBV7-2 and TRBJ2-4): GAGVSQSPSNKVTEKGKDVELRCDPISGHTALYWYRQSLGQGLEFLIYFQGNSAPDKSGLPSDRFSAERTGGSVSTLTIQRTQQEDSAVYLCASSLVEGSKNIQYFGAGTRLSVL.